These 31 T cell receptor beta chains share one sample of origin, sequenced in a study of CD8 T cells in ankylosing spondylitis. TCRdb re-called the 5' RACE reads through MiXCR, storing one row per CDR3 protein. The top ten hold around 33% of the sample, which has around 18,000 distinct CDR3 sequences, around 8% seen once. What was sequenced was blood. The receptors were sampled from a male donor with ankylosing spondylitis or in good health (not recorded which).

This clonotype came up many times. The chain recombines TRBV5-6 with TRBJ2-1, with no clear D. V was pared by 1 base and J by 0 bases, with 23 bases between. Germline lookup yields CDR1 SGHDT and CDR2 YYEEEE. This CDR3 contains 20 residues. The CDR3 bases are TGTGCCAGCAGCTTGCTCCCCTTTGTCGATAGGCAGACCTCCTACAATGAGCAGTTCTTC. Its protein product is CASSLLPFVDRQTSYNEQFF.

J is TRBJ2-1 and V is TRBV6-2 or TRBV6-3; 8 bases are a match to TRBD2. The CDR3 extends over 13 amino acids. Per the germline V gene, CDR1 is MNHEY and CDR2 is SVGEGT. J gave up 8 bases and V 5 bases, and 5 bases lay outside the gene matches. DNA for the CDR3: TGTGCCAGCAGTCCCGGGAGGGACCATGAGCAGTTCTTC. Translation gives CASSPGRDHEQFF.

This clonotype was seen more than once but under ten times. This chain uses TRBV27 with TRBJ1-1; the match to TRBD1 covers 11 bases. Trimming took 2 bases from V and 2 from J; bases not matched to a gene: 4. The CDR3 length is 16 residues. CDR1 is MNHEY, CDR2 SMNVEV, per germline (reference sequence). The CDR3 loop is CASSLGTGGINTEAFF. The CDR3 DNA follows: TGTGCCAGCAGTTTAGGGACAGGGGGTATTAACACTGAAGCTTTCTTT.

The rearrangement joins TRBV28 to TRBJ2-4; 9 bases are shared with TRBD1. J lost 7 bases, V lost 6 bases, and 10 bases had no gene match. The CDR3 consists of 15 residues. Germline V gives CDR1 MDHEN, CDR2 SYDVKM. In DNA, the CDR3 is TGTGCCAGCAGACGGGACAGGGTAGATGGGAACATTCAGTACTTC. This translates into CASRRDRVDGNIQYF.

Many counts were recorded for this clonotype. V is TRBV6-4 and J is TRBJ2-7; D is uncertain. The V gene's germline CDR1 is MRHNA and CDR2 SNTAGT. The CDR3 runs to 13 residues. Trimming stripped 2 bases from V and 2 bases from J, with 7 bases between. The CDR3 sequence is CASSDRLAYEQYF. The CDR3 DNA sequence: TGTGCCAGCAGTGACCGACTCGCCTACGAGCAGTACTTC.

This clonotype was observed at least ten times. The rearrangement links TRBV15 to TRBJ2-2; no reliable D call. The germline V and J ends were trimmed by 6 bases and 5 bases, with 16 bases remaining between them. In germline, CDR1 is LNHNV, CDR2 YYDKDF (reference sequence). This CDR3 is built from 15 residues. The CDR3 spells CATSRRMTMTGELFF. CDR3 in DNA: TGTGCCACCAGTCGGCGGATGACGATGACCGGGGAGCTGTTTTTT.

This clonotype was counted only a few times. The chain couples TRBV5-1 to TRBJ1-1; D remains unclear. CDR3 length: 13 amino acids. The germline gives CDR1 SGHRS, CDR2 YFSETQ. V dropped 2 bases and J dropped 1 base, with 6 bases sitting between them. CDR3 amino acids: CASSLFGNTEAFF. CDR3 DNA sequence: TGCGCCAGCAGCTTATTCGGGAACACTGAAGCTTTCTTT.

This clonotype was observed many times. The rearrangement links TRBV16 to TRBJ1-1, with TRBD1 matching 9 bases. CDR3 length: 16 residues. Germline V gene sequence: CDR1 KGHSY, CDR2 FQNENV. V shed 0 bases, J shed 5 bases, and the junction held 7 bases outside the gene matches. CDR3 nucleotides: TGTGCCAGCAGCCAATCTCCCGGGACAGGGAAGACTGAAGCTTTCTTT. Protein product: CASSQSPGTGKTEAFF. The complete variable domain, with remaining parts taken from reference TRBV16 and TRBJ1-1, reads GEEVAQTPKHLVRGEGQKAKLYCAPIKGHSYVFWYQQVLKNEFKFLISFQNENVFDETGMPKERFSAKCLPNSPCSLEIQATKLEDSAVYFCASSQSPGTGKTEAFFGQGTRLTVV.

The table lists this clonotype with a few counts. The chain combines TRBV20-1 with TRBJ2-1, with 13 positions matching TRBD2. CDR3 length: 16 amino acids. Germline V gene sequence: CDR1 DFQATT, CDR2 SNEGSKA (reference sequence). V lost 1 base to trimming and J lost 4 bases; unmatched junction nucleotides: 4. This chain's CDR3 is CSARGGTSGNYNEQFF. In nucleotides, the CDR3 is TGCAGTGCTAGAGGAGGGACTAGCGGGAATTACAATGAGCAGTTCTTC.

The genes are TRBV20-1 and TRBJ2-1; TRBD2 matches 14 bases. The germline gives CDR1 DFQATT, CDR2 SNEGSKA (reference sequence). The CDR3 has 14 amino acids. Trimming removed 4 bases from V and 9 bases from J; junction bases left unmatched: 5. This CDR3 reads CSATTSGRATEQFF. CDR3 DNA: TGCAGTGCTACGACTAGCGGGAGGGCCACTGAGCAGTTCTTC.

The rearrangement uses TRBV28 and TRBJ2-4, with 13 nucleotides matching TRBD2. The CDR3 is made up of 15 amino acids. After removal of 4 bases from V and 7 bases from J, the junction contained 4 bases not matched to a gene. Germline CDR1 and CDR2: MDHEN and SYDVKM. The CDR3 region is CASSSTTSGRNIQYF. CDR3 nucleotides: TGTGCCAGCAGTTCCACGACTAGCGGGAGGAACATTCAGTACTTC.

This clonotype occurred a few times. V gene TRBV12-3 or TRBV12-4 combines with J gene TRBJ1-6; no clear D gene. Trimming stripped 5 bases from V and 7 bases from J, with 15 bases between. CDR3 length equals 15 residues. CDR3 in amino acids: CASSAQRLGNSPLHF. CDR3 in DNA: TGTGCCAGCAGTGCCCAACGTTTGGGGAATTCACCCCTCCACTTT.

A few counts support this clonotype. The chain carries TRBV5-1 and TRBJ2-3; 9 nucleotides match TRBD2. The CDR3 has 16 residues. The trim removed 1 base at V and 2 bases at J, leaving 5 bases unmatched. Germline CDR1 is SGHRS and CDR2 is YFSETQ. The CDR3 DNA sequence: TGCGCCAGCAGCTTGCGGCTAGCGGGGATCACAGATACGCAGTATTTT. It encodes CASSLRLAGITDTQYF.

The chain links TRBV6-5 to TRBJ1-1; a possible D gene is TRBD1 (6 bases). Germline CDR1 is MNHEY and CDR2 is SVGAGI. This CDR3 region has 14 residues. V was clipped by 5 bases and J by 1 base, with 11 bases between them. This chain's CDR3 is CASSPGGANTEAFF. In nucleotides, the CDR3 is TGTGCCAGCAGTCCCGGGGGGGCGAACACTGAAGCTTTCTTT.

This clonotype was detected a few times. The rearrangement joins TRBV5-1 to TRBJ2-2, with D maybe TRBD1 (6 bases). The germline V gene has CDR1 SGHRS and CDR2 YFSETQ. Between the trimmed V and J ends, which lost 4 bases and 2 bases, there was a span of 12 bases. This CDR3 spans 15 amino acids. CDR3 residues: CASSLRQDNTGELFF. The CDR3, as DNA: TGCGCCAGCAGCCTTCGACAGGATAACACCGGGGAGCTGTTTTTT.

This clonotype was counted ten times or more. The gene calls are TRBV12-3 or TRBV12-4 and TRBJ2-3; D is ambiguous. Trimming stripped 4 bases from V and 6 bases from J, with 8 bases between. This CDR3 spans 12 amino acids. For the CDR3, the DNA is TGTGCCAGCAGTTCCCATAGCGATACGCAGTATTTT. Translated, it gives CASSSHSDTQYF.

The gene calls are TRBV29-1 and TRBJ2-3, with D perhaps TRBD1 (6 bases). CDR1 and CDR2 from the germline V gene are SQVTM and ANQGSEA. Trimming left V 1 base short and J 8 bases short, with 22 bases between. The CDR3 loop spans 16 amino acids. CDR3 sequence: CSVEGGPPDGDGTQYF. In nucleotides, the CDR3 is TGCAGCGTTGAAGGGGGGCCCCCGGACGGAGACGGTACGCAGTATTTT.

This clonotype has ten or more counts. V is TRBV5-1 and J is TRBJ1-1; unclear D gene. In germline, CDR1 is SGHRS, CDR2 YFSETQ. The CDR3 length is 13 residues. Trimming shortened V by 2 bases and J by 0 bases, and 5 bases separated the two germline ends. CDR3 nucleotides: TGCGCCAGCAGCTTTAGGATGAACACTGAAGCTTTCTTT. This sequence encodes CASSFRMNTEAFF. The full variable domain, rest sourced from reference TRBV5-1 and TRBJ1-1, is KAGVTQTPRYLIKTRGQQVTLSCSPISGHRSVSWYQQTPGQGLQFLFEYFSETQRNKGNFPGRFSGRQFSNSRSEMNVSTLELGDSALYLCASSFRMNTEAFFGQGTRLTVV.

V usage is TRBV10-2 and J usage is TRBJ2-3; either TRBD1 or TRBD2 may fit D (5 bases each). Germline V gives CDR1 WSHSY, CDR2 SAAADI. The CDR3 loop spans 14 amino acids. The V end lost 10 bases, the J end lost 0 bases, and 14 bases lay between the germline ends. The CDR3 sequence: CATKGRSSTDTQYF. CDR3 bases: TGCGCCACCAAGGGGAGATCTAGCACAGATACGCAGTATTTT.

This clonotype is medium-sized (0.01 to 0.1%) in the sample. CDR3 sequence reads: CASSQDLQVGLNIQYF. The CDR3 bases are TGCGCCAGCAGCCAAGATCTCCAAGTCGGGCTCAACATTCAGTACTTC. The J gene is TRBJ2-4, the V gene TRBV4-3; D is uncertain. This CDR3 has 16 amino acids. Trimming stripped 0 bases from V and 7 bases from J, with 16 bases between. Germline loops: CDR1 LGHNA, CDR2 YSLEER.

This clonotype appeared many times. The DNA of the CDR3 is TGTGCCAGCAGCCCCAGCCGGGCAGATACGCAGTATTTT. Amino acids: CASSPSRADTQYF. The chain links TRBV7-2 to TRBJ2-3, with D uncertain. The V end lost 5 bases, the J end lost 4 bases, and 10 bases lay between the germline ends. The germline gives CDR1 SGHTA, CDR2 FQGNSA. The CDR3 has 13 amino acids.

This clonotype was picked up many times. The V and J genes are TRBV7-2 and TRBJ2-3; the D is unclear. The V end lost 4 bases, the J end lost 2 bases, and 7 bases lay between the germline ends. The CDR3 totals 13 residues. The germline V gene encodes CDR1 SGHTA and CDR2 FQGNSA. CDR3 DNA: TGTGCCAGCAGCTACGAATTCACAGATACGCAGTATTTT. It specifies CASSYEFTDTQYF.

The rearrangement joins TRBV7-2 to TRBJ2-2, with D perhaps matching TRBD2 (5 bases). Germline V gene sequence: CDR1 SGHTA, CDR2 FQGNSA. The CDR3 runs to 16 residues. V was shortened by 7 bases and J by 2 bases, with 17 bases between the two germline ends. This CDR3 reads CASTPWASSNTGELFF. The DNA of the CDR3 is TGTGCCAGCACCCCGTGGGCTAGCTCCAACACCGGGGAGCTGTTTTTT.

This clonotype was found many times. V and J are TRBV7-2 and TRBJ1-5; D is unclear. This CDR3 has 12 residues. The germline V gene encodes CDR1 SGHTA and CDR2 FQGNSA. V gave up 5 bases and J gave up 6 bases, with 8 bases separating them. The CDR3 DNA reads TGTGCCAGCAGCACAAGCGGTCAGCCCCAGCATTTT. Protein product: CASSTSGQPQHF.

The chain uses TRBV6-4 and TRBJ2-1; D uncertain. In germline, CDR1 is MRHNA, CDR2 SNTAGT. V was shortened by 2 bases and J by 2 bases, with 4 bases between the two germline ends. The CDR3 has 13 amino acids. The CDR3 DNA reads TGTGCCAGCAGTGACGACCCCTACAATGAGCAGTTCTTC. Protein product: CASSDDPYNEQFF.

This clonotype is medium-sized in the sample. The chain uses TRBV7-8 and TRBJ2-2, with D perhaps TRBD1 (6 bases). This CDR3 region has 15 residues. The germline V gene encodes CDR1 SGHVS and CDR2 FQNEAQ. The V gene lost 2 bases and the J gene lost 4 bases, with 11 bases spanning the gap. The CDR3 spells CASSLLQGPTGELFF. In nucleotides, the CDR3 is TGTGCCAGCAGCTTATTACAGGGCCCCACCGGGGAGCTGTTTTTT.

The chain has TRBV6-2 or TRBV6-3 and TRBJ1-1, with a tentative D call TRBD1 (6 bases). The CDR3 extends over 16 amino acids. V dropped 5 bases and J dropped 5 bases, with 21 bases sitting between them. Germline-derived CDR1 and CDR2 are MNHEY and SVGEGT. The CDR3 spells CASSPLEGGADTEAFF. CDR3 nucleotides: TGTGCCAGCAGTCCTTTAGAGGGGGGCGCAGATACTGAAGCTTTCTTT.

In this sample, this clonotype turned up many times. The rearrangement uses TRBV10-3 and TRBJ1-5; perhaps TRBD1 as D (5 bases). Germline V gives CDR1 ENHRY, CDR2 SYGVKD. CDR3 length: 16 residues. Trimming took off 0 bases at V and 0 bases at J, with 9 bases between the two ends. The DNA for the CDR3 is TGTGCCATCAGTGAGTCGGGGCAGCATAGCAATCAGCCCCAGCATTTT. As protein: CAISESGQHSNQPQHF.

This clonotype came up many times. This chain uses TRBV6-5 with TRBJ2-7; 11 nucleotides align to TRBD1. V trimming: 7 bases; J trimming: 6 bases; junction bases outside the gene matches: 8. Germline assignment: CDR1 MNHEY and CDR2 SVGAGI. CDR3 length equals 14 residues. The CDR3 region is CASKWTGGVGEQYF. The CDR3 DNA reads TGTGCCAGCAAATGGACAGGGGGCGTGGGCGAGCAGTACTTC.

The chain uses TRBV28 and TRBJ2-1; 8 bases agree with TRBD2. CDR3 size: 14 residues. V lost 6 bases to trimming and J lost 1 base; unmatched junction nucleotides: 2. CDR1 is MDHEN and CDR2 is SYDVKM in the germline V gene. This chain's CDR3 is CASRLAASYNEQFF. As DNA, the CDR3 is TGTGCCAGCAGACTAGCGGCTTCCTACAATGAGCAGTTCTTC.

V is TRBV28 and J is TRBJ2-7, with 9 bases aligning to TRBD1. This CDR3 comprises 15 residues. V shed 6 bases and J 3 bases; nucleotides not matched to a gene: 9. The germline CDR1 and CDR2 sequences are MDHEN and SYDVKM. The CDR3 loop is CASRTGQGLHYEQYF. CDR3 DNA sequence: TGTGCCAGCAGAACGGGACAGGGTCTCCACTACGAGCAGTACTTC.